This T cell receptor (beta chain) emerged from a study of shared clonotypes between healthy human individuals. Notes on the study in general: Sampling included only blood; tissue repertoires likely differ.

TCRdb's copy holds only in-frame clones and misses some; the assay was immunoSEQ multiplex PCR. This sample has around 650,000 clones, with 95% to 96% found just once. CD45RO-negative cells were positively selected for CCR7, leaving out terminally differentiated effector memory CD45RA+ cells. Only Caucasian adults living in Nashville, Tennessee made up the donor group. The germline V gene has CDR1 SQVTM and CDR2 ANQGSEA. V was pared by 2 bases and J by 9 bases, with 8 bases of the junction left unmatched. There are 14 residues in the CDR3. To note about this clone: No antigen is known for it.

Input material: naive CD8+ T cells sorted from blood. The sequence derives from a woman in her twenties or thirties in good health. The chain uses TRBV29-1 and TRBJ2-1; 9 bases align to TRBD2. CDR3 region: CSVEPQAGGPEQFF. DNA for the CDR3: TGCAGCGTTGAACCCCAAGCGGGAGGCCCTGAGCAGTTCTTC.